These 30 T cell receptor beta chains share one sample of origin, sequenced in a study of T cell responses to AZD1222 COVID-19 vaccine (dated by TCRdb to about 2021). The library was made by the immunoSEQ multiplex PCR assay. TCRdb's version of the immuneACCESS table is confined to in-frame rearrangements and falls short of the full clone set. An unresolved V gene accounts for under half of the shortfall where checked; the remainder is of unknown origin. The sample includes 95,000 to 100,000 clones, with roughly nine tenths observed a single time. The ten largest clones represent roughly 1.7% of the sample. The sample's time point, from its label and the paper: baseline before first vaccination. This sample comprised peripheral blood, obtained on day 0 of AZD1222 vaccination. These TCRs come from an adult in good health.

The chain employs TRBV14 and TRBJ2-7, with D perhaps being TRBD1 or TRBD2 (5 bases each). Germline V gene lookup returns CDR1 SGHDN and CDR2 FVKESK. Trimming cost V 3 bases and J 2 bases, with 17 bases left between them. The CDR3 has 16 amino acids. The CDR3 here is CASSHSSRDPPYEQYF. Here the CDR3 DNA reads TGTGCCAGCAGCCACTCTTCCCGGGACCCACCCTACGAGCAGTACTTC.

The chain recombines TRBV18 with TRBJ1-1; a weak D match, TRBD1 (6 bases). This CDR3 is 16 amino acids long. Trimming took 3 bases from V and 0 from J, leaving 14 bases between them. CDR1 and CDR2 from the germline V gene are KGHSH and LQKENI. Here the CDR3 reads CASSPYAQGLNTEAFF. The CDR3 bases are TGTGCCAGCTCACCCTACGCGCAGGGGCTGAACACTGAAGCTTTCTTT.

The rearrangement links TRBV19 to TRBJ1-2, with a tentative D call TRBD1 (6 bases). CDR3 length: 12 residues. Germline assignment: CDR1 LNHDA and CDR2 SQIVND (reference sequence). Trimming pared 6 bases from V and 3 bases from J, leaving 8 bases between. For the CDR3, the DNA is TGTGCCAGTAGGGGGGCGGACTATGGCTACACCTTC. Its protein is CASRGADYGYTF.

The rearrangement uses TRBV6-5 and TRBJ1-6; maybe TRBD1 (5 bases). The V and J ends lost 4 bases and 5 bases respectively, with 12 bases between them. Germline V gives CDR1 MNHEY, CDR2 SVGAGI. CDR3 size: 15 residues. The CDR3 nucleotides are TGTGCCAGCAGTTGGGACTGGAAAGATAATTCACCCCTCCACTTT. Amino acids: CASSWDWKDNSPLHF.

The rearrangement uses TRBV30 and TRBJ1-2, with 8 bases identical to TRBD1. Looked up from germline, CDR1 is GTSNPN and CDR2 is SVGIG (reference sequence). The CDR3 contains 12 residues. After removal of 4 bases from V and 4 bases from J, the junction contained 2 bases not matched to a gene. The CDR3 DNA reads TGTGCCTGGATTACAGGGGGCTATGGCTACACCTTC. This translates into CAWITGGYGYTF.

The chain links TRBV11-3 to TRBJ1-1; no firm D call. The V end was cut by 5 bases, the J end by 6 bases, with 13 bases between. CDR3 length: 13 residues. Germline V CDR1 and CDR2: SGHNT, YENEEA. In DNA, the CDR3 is TGTGCCAGCAGCAGGGTGAGCGCCTCTGAAGCTTTCTTT. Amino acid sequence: CASSRVSASEAFF.

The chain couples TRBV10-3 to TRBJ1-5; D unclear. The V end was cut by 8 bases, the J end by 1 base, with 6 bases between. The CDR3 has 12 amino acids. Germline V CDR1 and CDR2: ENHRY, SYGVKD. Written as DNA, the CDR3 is TGTGCCATCGGGGAAAGCAATCAGCCCCAGCATTTT. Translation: CAIGESNQPQHF.

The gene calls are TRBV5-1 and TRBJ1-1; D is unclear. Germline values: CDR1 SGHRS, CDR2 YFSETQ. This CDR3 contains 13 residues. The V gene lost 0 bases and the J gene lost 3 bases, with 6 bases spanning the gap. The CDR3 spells CASSLEADTEAFF. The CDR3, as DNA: TGCGCCAGCAGCTTGGAGGCGGACACTGAAGCTTTCTTT.

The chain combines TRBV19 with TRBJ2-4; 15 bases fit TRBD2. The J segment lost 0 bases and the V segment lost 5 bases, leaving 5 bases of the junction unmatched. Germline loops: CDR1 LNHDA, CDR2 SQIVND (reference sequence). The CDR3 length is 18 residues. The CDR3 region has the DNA TGTGCCAGTAGTCCCCGGACTAGCGGGGGGGTAGCCAAAAACATTCAGTACTTC. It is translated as CASSPRTSGGVAKNIQYF.

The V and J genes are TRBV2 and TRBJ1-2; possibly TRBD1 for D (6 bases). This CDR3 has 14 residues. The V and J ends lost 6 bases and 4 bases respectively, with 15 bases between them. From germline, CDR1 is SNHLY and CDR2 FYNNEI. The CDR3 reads CASRDRQESYGYTF. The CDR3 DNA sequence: TGTGCCAGCAGGGACCGACAGGAAAGCTATGGCTACACCTTC.

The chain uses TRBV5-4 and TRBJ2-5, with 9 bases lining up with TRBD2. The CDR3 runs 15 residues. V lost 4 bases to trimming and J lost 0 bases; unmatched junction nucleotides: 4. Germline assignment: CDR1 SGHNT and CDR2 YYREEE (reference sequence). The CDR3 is CASSKQRGDQETQYF. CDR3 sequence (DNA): TGTGCCAGCAGCAAACAGCGGGGGGACCAAGAGACCCAGTACTTC.

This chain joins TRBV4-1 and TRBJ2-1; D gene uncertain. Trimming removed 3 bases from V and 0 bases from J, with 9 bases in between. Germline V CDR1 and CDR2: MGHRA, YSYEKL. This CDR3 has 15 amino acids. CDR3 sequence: CASSQSLVSYNEQFF. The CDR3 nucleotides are TGCGCCAGCAGCCAGAGCTTGGTCTCCTACAATGAGCAGTTCTTC.

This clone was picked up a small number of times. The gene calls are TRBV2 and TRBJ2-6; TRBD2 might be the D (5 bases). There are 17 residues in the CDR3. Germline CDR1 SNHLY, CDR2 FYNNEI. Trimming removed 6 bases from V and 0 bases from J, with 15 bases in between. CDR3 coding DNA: TGTGCCAGCAGAACAATAACGGGGTTCTCTGGGGCCAACGTCCTGACTTTC. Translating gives CASRTITGFSGANVLTF. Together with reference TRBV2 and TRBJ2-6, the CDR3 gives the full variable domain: EPEVTQTPSHQVTQMGQEVILRCVPISNHLYFYWYRQILGQKVEFLVSFYNNEISEKSEIFDDQFSVERPDGSNFTLKIRSTKLEDSAMYFCASRTITGFSGANVLTFGAGSRLTVL.

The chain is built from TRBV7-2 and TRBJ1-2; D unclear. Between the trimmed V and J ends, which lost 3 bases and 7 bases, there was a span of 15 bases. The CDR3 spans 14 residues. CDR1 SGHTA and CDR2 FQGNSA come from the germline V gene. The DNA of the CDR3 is TGTGCCAGCAGCTTTTCCGGCGGGAGTATTGGCTACACCTTC. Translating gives CASSFSGGSIGYTF.

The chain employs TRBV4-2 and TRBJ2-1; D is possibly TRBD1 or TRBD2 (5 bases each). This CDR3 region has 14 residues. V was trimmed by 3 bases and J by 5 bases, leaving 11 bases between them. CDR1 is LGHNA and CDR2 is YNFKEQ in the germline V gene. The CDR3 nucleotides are TGTGCCAGCAGCCACCCGGGGACCAACAATGAGCAGTTCTTC. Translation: CASSHPGTNNEQFF.

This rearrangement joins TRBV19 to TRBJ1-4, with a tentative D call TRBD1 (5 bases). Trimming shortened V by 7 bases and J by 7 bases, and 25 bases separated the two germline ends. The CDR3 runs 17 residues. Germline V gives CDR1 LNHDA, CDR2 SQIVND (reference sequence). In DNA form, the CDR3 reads TGTGCCAGTACGGGGGGGTATGCCGCGACTGATCGTGAAAAACTGTTTTTT. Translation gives CASTGGYAATDREKLFF.

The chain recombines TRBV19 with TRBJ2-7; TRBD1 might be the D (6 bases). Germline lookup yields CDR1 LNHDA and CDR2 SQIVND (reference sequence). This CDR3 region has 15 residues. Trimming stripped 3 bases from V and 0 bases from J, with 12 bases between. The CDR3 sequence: CASSMGAGRSYEQYF. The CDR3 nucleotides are TGTGCCAGTAGTATGGGGGCAGGGCGCTCCTACGAGCAGTACTTC.

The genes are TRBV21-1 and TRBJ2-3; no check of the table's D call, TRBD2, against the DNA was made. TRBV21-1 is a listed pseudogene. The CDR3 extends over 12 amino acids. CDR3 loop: CASSRDTDTQYF. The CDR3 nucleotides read TGTGCCAGCAGCCGAGACACAGATACGCAGTATTTT.

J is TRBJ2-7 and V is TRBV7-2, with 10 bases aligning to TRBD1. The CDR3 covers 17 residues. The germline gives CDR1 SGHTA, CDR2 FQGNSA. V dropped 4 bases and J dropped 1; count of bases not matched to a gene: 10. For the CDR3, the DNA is TGTGCCAGCAGCTCCCCGGGACAGGGGAAAGCTTCCTACGAGCAGTACTTC. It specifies CASSSPGQGKASYEQYF.

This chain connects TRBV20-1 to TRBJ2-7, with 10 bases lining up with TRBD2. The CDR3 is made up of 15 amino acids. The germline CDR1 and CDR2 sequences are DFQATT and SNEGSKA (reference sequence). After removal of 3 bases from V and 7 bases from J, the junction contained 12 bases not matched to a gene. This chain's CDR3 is CSASSSGGLRGEQYF. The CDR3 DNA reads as TGCAGTGCTAGTTCTAGCGGGGGCCTCCGGGGAGAGCAGTACTTC.

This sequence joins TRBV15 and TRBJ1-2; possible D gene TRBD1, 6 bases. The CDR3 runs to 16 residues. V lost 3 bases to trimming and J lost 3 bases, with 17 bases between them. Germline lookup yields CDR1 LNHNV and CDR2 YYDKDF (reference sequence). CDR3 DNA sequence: TGTGCCACCAGCAGTCCTTCGGGGGCCGTCTACTATGGCTACACCTTC. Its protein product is CATSSPSGAVYYGYTF.

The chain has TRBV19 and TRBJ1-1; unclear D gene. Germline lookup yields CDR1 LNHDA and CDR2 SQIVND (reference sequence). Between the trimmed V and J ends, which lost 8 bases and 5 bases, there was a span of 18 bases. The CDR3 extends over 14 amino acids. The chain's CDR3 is CASLPWRGGTEAFF. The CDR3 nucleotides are TGTGCCAGTTTGCCGTGGCGGGGTGGGACTGAAGCTTTCTTT. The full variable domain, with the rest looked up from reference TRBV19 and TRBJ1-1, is DGGITQSPKYLFRKEGQNVTLSCEQNLNHDAMYWYRQDPGQGLRLIYYSQIVNDFQKGDIAEGYSVSREKKESFPLTVTSAQKNPTAFYLCASLPWRGGTEAFFGQGTRLTVV.

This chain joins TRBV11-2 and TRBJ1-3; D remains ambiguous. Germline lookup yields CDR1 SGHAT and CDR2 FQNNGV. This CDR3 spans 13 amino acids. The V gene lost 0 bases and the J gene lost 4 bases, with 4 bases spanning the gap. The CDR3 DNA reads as TGTGCCAGCAGCTTAGACAGGGGAAACACCATATATTTT. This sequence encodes CASSLDRGNTIYF. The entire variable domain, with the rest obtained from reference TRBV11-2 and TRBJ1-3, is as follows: EAGVAQSPRYKIIEKRQSVAFWCNPISGHATLYWYQQILGQGPKLLIQFQNNGVVDDSQLPKDRFSAERLKGVDSTLKIQPAKLEDSAVYLCASSLDRGNTIYFGEGSWLTVV.

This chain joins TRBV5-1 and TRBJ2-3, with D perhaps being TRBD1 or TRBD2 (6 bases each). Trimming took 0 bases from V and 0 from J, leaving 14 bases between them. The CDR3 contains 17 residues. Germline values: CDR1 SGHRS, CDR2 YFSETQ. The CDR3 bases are TGCGCCAGCAGCTTGGAATTAAGGGGGGCTAGCACAGATACGCAGTATTTT. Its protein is CASSLELRGASTDTQYF.

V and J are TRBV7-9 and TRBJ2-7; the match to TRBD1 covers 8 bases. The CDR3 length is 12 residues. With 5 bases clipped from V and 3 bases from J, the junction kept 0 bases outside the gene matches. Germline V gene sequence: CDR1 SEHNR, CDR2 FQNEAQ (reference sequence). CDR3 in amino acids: CASSGQGYEQYF. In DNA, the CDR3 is TGTGCCAGCAGCGGACAGGGCTACGAGCAGTACTTC.

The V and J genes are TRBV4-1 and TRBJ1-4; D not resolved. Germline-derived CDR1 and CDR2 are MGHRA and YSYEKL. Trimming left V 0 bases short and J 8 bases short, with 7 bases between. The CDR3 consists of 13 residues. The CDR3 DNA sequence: TGCGCCAGCAGCCAAGAGCCCAGCGAAAAACTGTTTTTT. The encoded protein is CASSQEPSEKLFF.

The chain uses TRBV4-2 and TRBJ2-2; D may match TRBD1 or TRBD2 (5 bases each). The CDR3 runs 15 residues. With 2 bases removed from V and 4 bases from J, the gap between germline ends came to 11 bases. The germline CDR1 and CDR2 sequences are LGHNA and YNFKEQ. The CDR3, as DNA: TGTGCCAGCAGCCAACCGGGACCTATCACCGGGGAGCTGTTTTTT. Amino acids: CASSQPGPITGELFF.

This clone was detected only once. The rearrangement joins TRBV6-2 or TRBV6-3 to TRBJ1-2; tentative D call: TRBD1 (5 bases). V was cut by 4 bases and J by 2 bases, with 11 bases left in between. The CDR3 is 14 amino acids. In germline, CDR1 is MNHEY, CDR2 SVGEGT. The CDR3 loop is CASSSQGPNYGYTF. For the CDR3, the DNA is TGTGCCAGCAGTTCTCAGGGCCCAAACTATGGCTACACCTTC.

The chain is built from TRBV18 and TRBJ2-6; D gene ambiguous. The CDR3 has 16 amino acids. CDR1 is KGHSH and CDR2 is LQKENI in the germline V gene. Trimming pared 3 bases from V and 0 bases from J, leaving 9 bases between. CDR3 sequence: CASSPKMSSGANVLTF. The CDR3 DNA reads TGTGCCAGCTCACCGAAGATGAGCTCTGGGGCCAACGTCCTGACTTTC.

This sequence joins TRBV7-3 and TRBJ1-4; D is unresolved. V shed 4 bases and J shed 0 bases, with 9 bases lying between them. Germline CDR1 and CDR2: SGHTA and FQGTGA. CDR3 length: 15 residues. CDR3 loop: CASSSSGATNEKLFF. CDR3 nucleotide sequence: TGTGCCAGCAGCTCATCGGGAGCAACTAATGAAAAACTGTTTTTT.